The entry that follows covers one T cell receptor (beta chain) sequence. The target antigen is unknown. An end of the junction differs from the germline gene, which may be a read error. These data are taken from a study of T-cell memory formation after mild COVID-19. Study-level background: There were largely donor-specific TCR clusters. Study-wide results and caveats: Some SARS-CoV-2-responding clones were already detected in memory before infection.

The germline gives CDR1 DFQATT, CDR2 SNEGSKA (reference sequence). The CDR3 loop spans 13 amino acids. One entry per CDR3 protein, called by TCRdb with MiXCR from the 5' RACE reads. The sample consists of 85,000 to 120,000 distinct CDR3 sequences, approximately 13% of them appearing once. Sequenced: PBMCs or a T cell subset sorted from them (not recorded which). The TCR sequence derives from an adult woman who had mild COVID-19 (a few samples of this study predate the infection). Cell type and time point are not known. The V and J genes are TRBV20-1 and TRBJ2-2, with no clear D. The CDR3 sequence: CSARDPNTVELFF. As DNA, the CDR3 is TGCAGTGCTAGAGATCCGAACACCGTGGAGCTGTTTTTT.